One and the same sample provided the 14 T cell receptor beta chains below, sequenced in a study of CD8+CD57+ T cells in acquired aplastic anemia. The template for TCR beta VDJ and CDR3 sequence profiling was genomic DNA. TCRdb processed the reads anew with MiXCR; each CDR3 protein has one entry. The sample yields about 250,000 distinct CDR3 sequences, around half seen once. Individuals selected for sequencing had exhibited CD8+CD57+ cell expansion on flow cytometry. Source material: sorted CD4+, CD8+, or CD8+CD57+ T cells (not recorded which) from PBMCs. The receptors stem from a human donor with aplastic anemia.

The chain has TRBV7-9 and TRBJ2-3, with D tentatively TRBD2 (6 bases). CDR3 size: 13 residues. Germline CDR1 and CDR2: SEHNR and FQNEAQ (reference sequence). V was trimmed by 5 bases and J by 5 bases, leaving 11 bases between them. CDR3 loop: CASSERDLDTQYF. For the CDR3, the DNA is TGTGCCAGCAGCGAAAGGGACTTAGATACGCAGTATTTT.

The chain is built from TRBV19 and TRBJ1-2; 7 nucleotides line up with TRBD1. The CDR3 is 13 amino acids. Germline V gene lookup returns CDR1 LNHDA and CDR2 SQIVND (reference sequence). V lost 10 bases and J lost 2; bases outside the gene matches: 7. CDR3 residues: CATKLGGNYGYTF. Here the CDR3 DNA reads TGTGCCACGAAGTTAGGGGGCAACTATGGCTACACCTTC.

A few counts support this clonotype. The chain carries TRBV2 and TRBJ2-1; 11 bases map to TRBD2. V was pared by 8 bases and J by 4 bases, with 7 bases of the junction left unmatched. Germline loops: CDR1 SNHLY, CDR2 FYNNEI. This CDR3 spans 15 amino acids. The CDR3 DNA sequence: TGTGCCAGCCCTCGGGCTAGCGGGAGGTACAATGAGCAGTTCTTC. This codes for CASPRASGRYNEQFF. Supplemented by reference TRBV2 and TRBJ2-1, the full variable domain reads EPEVTQTPSHQVTQMGQEVILRCVPISNHLYFYWYRQILGQKVEFLVSFYNNEISEKSEIFDDQFSVERPDGSNFTLKIRSTKLEDSAMYFCASPRASGRYNEQFFGPGTRLTVL.

This clonotype was picked up a small number of times. The rearrangement joins TRBV6-2 or TRBV6-3 to TRBJ2-2; D may correspond to TRBD1 or TRBD2 (5 bases each). In germline, CDR1 is MNHEY, CDR2 SVGEGT. The V and J ends lost 5 bases and 1 base respectively, with 14 bases between them. The CDR3 runs 16 residues. The CDR3 DNA follows: TGTGCCAGCAGTGGGGGTAGCAGGGAGAACACCGGGGAGCTGTTTTTT. Its protein is CASSGGSRENTGELFF.

CDR3 protein: CASSLRFGLDNEQFF. The CDR3 nucleotides read TGTGCCAGCAGCTTAAGATTCGGTTTGGACAATGAGCAGTTCTTC. This rearrangement joins TRBV7-3 to TRBJ2-1; no definite D call. The germline V gene encodes CDR1 SGHTA and CDR2 FQGTGA. CDR3 length equals 15 residues. Trimming pared 1 base from V and 5 bases from J, leaving 12 bases between.

There are a few counts of this clonotype. The rearrangement links TRBV5-5 to TRBJ1-4, with D unresolved. The CDR3 has 13 residues. CDR1 SGHKS and CDR2 YYEKEE come from the germline V gene (reference sequence). Trimming took off 3 bases at V and 4 bases at J, with 7 bases between the two ends. The CDR3 DNA follows: TGTGCCAGCAGCTGGAGGGATAATGAAAAACTGTTTTTT. It specifies CASSWRDNEKLFF.

This clonotype was counted many times. The genes are TRBV10-3 and TRBJ2-1, with 10 nucleotides matching TRBD2. Looked up from germline, CDR1 is ENHRY and CDR2 is SYGVKD. Unmatched junction bases numbered 9, after V lost 5 bases and J lost 8 bases. The CDR3 spans 15 residues. The CDR3 DNA sequence: TGTGCCATCAGTCTACCGGGACTAGCGTATCATGAGCAGTTCTTC. This translates into CAISLPGLAYHEQFF.

This clonotype occurred a few times. V usage is TRBV4-1 and J usage is TRBJ2-1, with 10 bases that match TRBD2. The CDR3 covers 15 residues. Germline CDR1 is MGHRA and CDR2 is YSYEKL. V trimming: 1 base; J trimming: 5 bases; junction bases outside the gene matches: 2. CDR3 bases: TGCGCCAGCAGCCAAGGCCTAGCGGGAGACAATGAGCAGTTCTTC. It is translated as CASSQGLAGDNEQFF.

This chain connects TRBV7-3 to TRBJ1-6; unclear D gene. The V end was cut by 1 base, the J end by 8 bases, with 12 bases between. Germline-derived CDR1 and CDR2 are SGHTA and FQGTGA. The CDR3 spans 15 residues. The DNA for the CDR3 is TGTGCCAGCAGCTTAAAATCGTCGGACCATTCACCCCTCCACTTT. It yields the protein CASSLKSSDHSPLHF. Filled out from reference TRBV7-3 and TRBJ1-6, the complete variable domain reads GAGVSQTPSNKVTEKGKYVELRCDPISGHTALYWYRQSLGQGPEFLIYFQGTGAADDSGLPNDRFFAVRPEGSVSTLKIQRTERGDSAVYLCASSLKSSDHSPLHFGNGTRLTVT.

This clonotype appeared a few times. V gene TRBV20-1 combines with J gene TRBJ2-2, with D possibly being TRBD2 (5 bases). Germline assignment: CDR1 DFQATT and CDR2 SNEGSKA (reference sequence). This CDR3 region has 13 residues. V was pared by 3 bases and J by 6 bases, with 11 bases between. CDR3 protein: CSARTKEAGELFF. Here the CDR3 DNA reads TGCAGTGCTAGGACTAAGGAGGCCGGGGAGCTGTTTTTT.

Regarding this clonotype: A much larger clone sits a single nucleotide away, making a read error possible. CDR3 sequence: CASSYPGGEQFF. The CDR3 nucleotides are TGTGCCAGCAGTTACCCGGGGGGCGAGCAGTTCTTC. V is TRBV6-6 and J is TRBJ2-1, with D perhaps TRBD2 (7 bases). The germline V gene has CDR1 MNHNY and CDR2 SVGAGI (reference sequence). The V end lost 2 bases, the J end lost 10 bases, and 9 bases lay between the germline ends. The CDR3 is 12 amino acids.

The chain couples TRBV29-1 to TRBJ1-2; D gene uncertain. In germline, CDR1 is SQVTM, CDR2 ANQGSEA. V lost 0 bases and J 0 bases, leaving 14 bases between the germline ends. The CDR3 totals 16 residues. This CDR3 reads CSVEDQTGSANYGYTF. In nucleotides, the CDR3 is TGCAGCGTTGAAGATCAAACGGGGTCGGCTAACTATGGCTACACCTTC.

This clonotype was observed many times. The gene calls are TRBV7-9 and TRBJ1-5, with D possibly being TRBD1 (5 bases). Between the trimmed V and J ends, which lost 5 bases and 1 base, there was a span of 9 bases. Germline assignment: CDR1 SEHNR and CDR2 FQNEAQ (reference sequence). The CDR3 is 14 residues long. CDR3 residues: CASSKRDSNQPQHF. In nucleotides, the CDR3 is TGTGCCAGCAGCAAACGGGACAGCAATCAGCCCCAGCATTTT.

About this clonotype itself: At one end, the junction sequence differs from germline, possibly due to a read error. V and J are TRBV24-1 and TRBJ2-5; the match to TRBD2 covers 11 bases. The CDR3 contains 17 residues. The germline CDR1 and CDR2 sequences are KGHDR and SFDVKD. CDR3 DNA sequence: TGTGCCAGCAGTGAGCAAGGGACTAGCGGAGGCCAAGAGACCCAGTACTTC. Amino acids: CASSEQGTSGGQETQYF.